Each of the 5 T cell receptor beta chains below was sequenced from the same sample in a study of CD8+ T cells in alopecia areata. Extracted RNA was reverse transcribed, and the resulting cDNA served as sequencing template. Produced via immunoSEQ multiplex PCR; TCRdb's table is partial and in-frame only. The table includes under 250,000 clones, 50% to 65% detected once. Source: CD4+ T cells sorted from blood, taken at week 0. These receptor sequences come from a human donor with alopecia areata.

The count of this clone is one. The J gene is TRBJ2-3, the V gene TRBV5-1, with D uncertain. V shed 2 bases and J shed 0 bases, with 16 bases lying between them. CDR3 length: 17 amino acids. Germline-derived CDR1 and CDR2 are SGHRS and YFSETQ. CDR3 residues: CASSLGQLIVSTDTQYF. CDR3 DNA: TGCGCCAGCAGCTTAGGGCAGCTTATCGTTAGCACAGATACGCAGTATTTT.

The V and J genes are TRBV29-1 and TRBJ2-1, with TRBD2 matching over 9 bases. Per germline, CDR1 SQVTM and CDR2 ANQGSEA. This CDR3 comprises 17 residues. With 6 bases clipped from V and 0 bases from J, the junction kept 12 bases outside the gene matches. CDR3: CSVRYSGGDTSYNEQFF. CDR3 DNA: TGCAGCGTACGATATAGCGGGGGCGACACCTCCTACAATGAGCAGTTCTTC.

There are a few counts of this clone. Additional DNA sequences in this sample encode the identical CDR3. The chain has TRBV4-1 and TRBJ1-5, with D unclear. The CDR3 has 15 amino acids. Germline V gives CDR1 MGHRA, CDR2 YSYEKL. The V and J ends lost 1 base and 0 bases respectively, with 7 bases between them. The CDR3 DNA is TGCGCCAGCAGCCAAGGTGGCTATAGCAATCAGCCCCAGCATTTT. This codes for CASSQGGYSNQPQHF.

The rearrangement uses TRBV30 and TRBJ1-4, with D possibly TRBD1 on 5 matching bases. Germline CDR1 is GTSNPN and CDR2 is SVGIG (reference sequence). The germline V and J ends were trimmed by 3 bases and 8 bases, with 10 bases remaining between them. This CDR3 comprises 12 residues. The CDR3 is CAWSRVEEKLFF. CDR3 DNA sequence: TGTGCCTGGAGCAGGGTGGAGGAAAAACTGTTTTTT. The whole variable domain, filled in from reference TRBV30 and TRBJ1-4, reads SQTIHQWPATLVQPVGSPLSLECTVEGTSNPNLYWYRQAAGRGLQLLFYSVGIGQISSEVPQNLSASRPQDRQFILSSKKLLLSDSGFYLCAWSRVEEKLFFGSGTQLSVL.

The chain combines TRBV6-1 with TRBJ1-1; D call uncertain. Germline values: CDR1 MNHNS, CDR2 SASEGT. The CDR3 runs to 14 residues. V was pared by 5 bases and J by 6 bases, with 16 bases between. In DNA form, the CDR3 reads TGTGCCAGCAGTAGGGAGACTCATGCATCTGAAGCTTTCTTT. This codes for CASSRETHASEAFF.